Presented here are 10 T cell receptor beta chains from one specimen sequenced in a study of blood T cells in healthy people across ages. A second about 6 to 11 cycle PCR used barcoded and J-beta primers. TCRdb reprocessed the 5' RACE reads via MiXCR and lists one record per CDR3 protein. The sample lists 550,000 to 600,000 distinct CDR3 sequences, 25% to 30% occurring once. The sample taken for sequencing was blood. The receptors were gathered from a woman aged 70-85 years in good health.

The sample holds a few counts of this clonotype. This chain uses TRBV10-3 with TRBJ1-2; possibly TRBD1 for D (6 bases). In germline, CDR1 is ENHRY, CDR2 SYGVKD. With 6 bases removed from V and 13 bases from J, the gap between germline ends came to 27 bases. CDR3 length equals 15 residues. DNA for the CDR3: TGTGCCATCAGAGAAAAACCACAGGGTTCCCTATCTTGCACCTTC. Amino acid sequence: CAIREKPQGSLSCTF.

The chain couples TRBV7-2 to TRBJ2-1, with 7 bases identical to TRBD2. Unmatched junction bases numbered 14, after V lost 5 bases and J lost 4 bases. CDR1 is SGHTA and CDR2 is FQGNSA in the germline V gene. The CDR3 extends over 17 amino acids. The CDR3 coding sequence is TGTGCCAGCAGCCTCGGGGGAGGGGCGGGCAAGTACAATGAGCAGTTCTTC. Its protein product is CASSLGGGAGKYNEQFF.

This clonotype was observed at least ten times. The CDR3 loop is CASSHRDLAGFF. CDR3 nucleotides: TGTGCCAGCAGCCACCGGGATCTCGCGGGTTTCTTC. This chain uses TRBV7-9 with TRBJ2-1, with D perhaps TRBD2 (5 bases). This CDR3 spans 12 amino acids. V shed 5 bases and J shed 16 bases, with 18 bases lying between them. Looked up from germline, CDR1 is SEHNR and CDR2 is FQNEAQ (reference sequence). The full variable domain, rest sourced from reference TRBV7-9 and TRBJ2-1, is DTGVSQNPRHKITKRGQNVTFRCDPISEHNRLYWYRQTLGQGPEFLTYFQNEAQLEKSRLLSDRFSAERPKGSFSTLEIQRTEQGDSAMYLCASSHRDLAGFFGPGTRLTVL.

DNA for the CDR3: TGTGCCAGCAGCAACCCGGGTGGAAACACCATATATTTT. The encoded protein is CASSNPGGNTIYF. This sequence joins TRBV6-5 and TRBJ1-3; no clear D. Deletions cut 6 bases from V and 3 bases from J, with 9 bases between. This CDR3 contains 13 residues. The germline V gene encodes CDR1 MNHEY and CDR2 SVGAGI.

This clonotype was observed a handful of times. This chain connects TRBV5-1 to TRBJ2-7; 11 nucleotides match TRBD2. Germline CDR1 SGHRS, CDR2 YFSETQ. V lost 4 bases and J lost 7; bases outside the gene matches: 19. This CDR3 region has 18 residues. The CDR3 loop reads CASSRRLAGKTDSPEQYF. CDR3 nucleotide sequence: TGCGCCAGCAGCCGAAGACTAGCGGGGAAAACCGATTCCCCGGAGCAGTACTTC.

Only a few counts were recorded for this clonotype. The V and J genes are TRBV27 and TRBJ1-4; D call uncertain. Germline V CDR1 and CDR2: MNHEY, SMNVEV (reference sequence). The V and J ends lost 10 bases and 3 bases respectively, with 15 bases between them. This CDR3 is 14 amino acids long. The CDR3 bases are TGTGCCACCCGGCTGCCCTGGCCTAATGAAAAACTGTTTTTT. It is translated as CATRLPWPNEKLFF. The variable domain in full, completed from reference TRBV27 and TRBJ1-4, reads EAQVTQNPRYLITVTGKKLTVTCSQNMNHEYMSWYRQDPGLGLRQIYYSMNVEVTDKGDVPEGYKVSRKEKRNFPLILESPSPNQTSLYFCATRLPWPNEKLFFGSGTQLSVL.

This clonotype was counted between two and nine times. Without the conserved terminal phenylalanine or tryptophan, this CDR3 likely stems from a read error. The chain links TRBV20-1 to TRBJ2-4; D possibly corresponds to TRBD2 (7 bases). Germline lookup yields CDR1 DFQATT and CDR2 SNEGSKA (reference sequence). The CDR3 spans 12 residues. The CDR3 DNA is TGTTCGGTGGGGGGGCCGGGAAACATTCAGTACCTC. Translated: CSVGGPGNIQYL.

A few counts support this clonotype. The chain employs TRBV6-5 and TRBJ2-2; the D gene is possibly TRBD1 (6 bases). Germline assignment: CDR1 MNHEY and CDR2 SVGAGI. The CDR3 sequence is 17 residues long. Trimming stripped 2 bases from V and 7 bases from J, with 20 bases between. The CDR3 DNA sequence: TGTGCCAGCAGTTACAACGGCAGGGGAAGCCTCGGCGGGGAGCTGTTTTTT. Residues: CASSYNGRGSLGGELFF.

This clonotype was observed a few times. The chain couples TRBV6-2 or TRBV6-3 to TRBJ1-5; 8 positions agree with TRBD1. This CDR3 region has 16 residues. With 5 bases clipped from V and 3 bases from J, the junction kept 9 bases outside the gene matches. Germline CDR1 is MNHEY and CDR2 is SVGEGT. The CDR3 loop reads CASSRTGGSTNQPQHF. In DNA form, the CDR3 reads TGTGCCAGCAGTAGAACAGGGGGGTCGACCAATCAGCCCCAGCATTTT.

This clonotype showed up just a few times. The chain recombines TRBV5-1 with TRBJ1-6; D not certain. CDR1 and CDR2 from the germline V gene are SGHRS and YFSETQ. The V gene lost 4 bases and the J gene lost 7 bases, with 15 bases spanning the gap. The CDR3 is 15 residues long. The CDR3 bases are TGCGCCAGCAGCCTAACACCGGACCGAAATTCACCCCTCCACTTT. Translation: CASSLTPDRNSPLHF.